This is a list of T cell receptor beta chains from one sample in a study of identifying expanded T cells in peripheral blood. The assay was immunoSEQ multiplex PCR, and TCRdb's table has in-frame clones only and misses some. Here the sample spans about 100,000 clones, about 90% being singletons. Source material: blood. The receptors shown here come from a person aged 18 to 70 in good health. Each CDR3 is given with its conserved first and last residue. D genes are given only for firm matches. Clone sizes are given selectively: once, few, many, or a class where the clone is expanded.

>TRBV19|TRBJ1-6|-|TRBD1
TGTGCCAGTAGTATAGTCTCGGGACAGCATAATTCACCCCTCCACTTT
CASSIVSGQHNSPLHF
>TRBV6-6|TRBJ1-2|-|-
TGTGCCAGCAGTACAGGCGACTATGGCTACACCTTC
CASSTGDYGYTF
>TRBV28|TRBJ1-5|-|-
TGTGCCAGCAAAGACGTAAAGGTGGGGCCCCAGCATTTT
CASKDVKVGPQHF
>TRBV11-2|TRBJ1-4|-|TRBD1
TGTGCCAGCAGCGATCAGGGGGGTACTAATGAAAAACTGTTTTTT
CASSDQGGTNEKLFF
>TRBV2|TRBJ2-7|-|TRBD2
TGTGCCAGCAGTGAAGCAGCGGGAGGGCCTTACGAGCAGTACTTC
CASSEAAGGPYEQYF
>TRBV9|TRBJ2-7|once|TRBD1
TGTGCCAGCAGCGTAGGGGGGACAGTCAACGAGCAGTACTTC
CASSVGGTVNEQYF
>TRBV7-9|TRBJ1-6|-|-
TGTGCCAGCAGCTTAGATCACGGATCACCCCTCCACTTT
CASSLDHGSPLHF
>TRBV6-1|TRBJ1-2|-|TRBD1
TGTGCCAGCAGTGAACTGGACAGGCGCCCGGTATACGGCTACACCTTC
CASSELDRRPVYGYTF
>TRBV6-4|TRBJ2-1|few|TRBD2
TGTGCCAGCAGTGACGACCCTAGCGGGGCCAATGAGCAGTTCTTC
CASSDDPSGANEQFF
>TRBV6-4|TRBJ2-1|-|-
TGTGCCAGCAGTTTAGAAGCGACCTACAATGAGCAGTTCTTC
CASSLEATYNEQFF
>TRBV7-2|TRBJ2-5|-|-
TGTGCCAGCAGCTTGAAAGAGACCCAGTACTTC
CASSLKETQYF
>TRBV4-1|TRBJ2-5|-|-
TGCGCCAGCAGCTACAGGAACCAAGAGACCCAGTACTTC
CASSYRNQETQYF
>TRBV2|TRBJ1-5|-|TRBD1
TGTGCCAGCAGTATGGGACAGAGCAATCAGCCCCAGCATTTT
CASSMGQSNQPQHF
>TRBV28|TRBJ2-5|-|-
TGTGCCAGCAGTGGTGAGGGGCGCGGGTCCCAGTACTTC
CASSGEGRGSQYF
>TRBV27|TRBJ2-1|-|-
TGTGCCAGCAGTTCCTCGATGGTGGCCTTCGGCAATGAGCAGTTCTTC
CASSSSMVAFGNEQFF
>TRBV7-2|TRBJ2-1|-|TRBD2
TGTGCCAGCAGCTTAGGTCTAGCGGCTAAAAATGAGCAGTTCTTC
CASSLGLAAKNEQFF